The source of this TCR beta chain is a study of control samples from healthy donors and cancer patients. This CDR3 spans 18 amino acids. Germline V gene data show CDR1 as LGHNA and CDR2 as YNFKEQ. The V gene end was trimmed by 3 bases and the J gene end by 4 bases; junction bases not matched to a gene: 14. Here immunoSEQ multiplex PCR was the method, and the copy in TCRdb shows in-frame clones only, minus some. The repertoire includes 100,000 to 150,000 clones, roughly 92% of them detected once, and 5.5% sits in the top ten. This clonotype was obtained from a man younger than 30 in good health. The sample taken for sequencing was blood. V is TRBV4-2 and J is TRBJ1-1; 10 bases line up with TRBD1. As DNA, the CDR3 is TGTGCCAGCAGCCAGCCTACGACCGGGACAGGGGTGACCACTGAAGCTTTCTTT. Translation: CASSQPTTGTGVTTEAFF.